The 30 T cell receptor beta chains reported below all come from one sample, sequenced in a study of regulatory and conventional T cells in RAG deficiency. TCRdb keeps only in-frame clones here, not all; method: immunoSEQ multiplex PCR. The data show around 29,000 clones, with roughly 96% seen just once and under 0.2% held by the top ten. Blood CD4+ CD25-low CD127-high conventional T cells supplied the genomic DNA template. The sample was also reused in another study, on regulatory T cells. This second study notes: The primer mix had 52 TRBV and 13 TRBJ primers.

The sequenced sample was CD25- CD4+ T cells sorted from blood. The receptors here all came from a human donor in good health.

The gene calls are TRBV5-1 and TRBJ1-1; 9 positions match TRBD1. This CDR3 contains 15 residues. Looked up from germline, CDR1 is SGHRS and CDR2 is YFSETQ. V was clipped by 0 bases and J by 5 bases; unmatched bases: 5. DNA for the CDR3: TGCGCCAGCAGCTTGGCTGACAGGGGGGGGACTGAAGCTTTCTTT. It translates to CASSLADRGGTEAFF.

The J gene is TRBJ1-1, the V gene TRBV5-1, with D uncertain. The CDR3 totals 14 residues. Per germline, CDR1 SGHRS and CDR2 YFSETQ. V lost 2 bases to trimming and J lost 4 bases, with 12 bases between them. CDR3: CASSLSGQSTEAFF. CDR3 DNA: TGCGCCAGCAGCTTAAGCGGCCAGAGCACTGAAGCTTTCTTT. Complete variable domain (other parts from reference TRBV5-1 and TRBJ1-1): KAGVTQTPRYLIKTRGQQVTLSCSPISGHRSVSWYQQTPGQGLQFLFEYFSETQRNKGNFPGRFSGRQFSNSRSEMNVSTLELGDSALYLCASSLSGQSTEAFFGQGTRLTVV.

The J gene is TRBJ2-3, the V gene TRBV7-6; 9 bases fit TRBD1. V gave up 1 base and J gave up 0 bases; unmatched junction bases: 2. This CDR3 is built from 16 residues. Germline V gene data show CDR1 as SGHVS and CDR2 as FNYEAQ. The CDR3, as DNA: TGTGCCAGCAGCTTAGAGGGGACAGGGAGCACAGATACGCAGTATTTT. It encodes CASSLEGTGSTDTQYF.

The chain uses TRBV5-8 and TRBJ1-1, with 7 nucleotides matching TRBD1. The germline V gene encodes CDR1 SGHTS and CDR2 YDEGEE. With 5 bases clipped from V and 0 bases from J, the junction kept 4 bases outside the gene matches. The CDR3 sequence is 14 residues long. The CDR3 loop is CASRLTGVNTEAFF. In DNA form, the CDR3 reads TGTGCCAGCAGGTTAACAGGGGTGAACACTGAAGCTTTCTTT.

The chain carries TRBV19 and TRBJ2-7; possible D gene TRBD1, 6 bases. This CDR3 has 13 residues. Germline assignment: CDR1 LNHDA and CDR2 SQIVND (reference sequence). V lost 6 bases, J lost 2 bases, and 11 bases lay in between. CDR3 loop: CASSVQGTYEQYF. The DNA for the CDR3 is TGTGCCAGTAGCGTACAGGGAACCTACGAGCAGTACTTC.

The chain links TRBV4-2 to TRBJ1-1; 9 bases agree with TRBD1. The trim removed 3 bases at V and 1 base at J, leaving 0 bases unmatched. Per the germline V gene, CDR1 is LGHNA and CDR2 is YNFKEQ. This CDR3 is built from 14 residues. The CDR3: CASSQTGGNTEAFF. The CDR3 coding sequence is TGTGCCAGCAGCCAGACAGGGGGGAACACTGAAGCTTTCTTT.

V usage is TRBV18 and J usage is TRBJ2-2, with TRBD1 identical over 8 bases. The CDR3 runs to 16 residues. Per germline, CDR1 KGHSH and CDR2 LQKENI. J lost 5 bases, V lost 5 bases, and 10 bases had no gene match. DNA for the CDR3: TGTGCCAGCTCAGCGACAGGGGCCTCATCGACCGGGGAGCTGTTTTTT. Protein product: CASSATGASSTGELFF.

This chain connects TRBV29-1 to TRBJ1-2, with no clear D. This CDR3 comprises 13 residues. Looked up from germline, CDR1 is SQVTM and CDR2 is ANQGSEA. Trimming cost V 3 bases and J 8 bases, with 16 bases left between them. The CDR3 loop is CSVEPAGLKGYTF. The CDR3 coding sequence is TGCAGCGTTGAGCCAGCAGGTCTCAAGGGCTACACCTTC.

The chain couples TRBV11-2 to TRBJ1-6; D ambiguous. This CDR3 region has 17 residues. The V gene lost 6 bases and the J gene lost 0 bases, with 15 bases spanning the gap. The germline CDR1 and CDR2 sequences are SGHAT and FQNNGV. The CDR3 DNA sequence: TGTGCCAGCAGTCAAACTAGGGCTAGCTCCTATAATTCACCCCTCCACTTT. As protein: CASSQTRASSYNSPLHF.

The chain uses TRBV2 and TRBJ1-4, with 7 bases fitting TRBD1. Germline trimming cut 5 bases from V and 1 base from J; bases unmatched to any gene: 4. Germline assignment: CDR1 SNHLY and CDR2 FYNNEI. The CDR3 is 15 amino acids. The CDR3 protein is CASSLRQGTNEKLFF. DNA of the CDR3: TGTGCCAGCAGTCTTCGACAGGGAACTAATGAAAAACTGTTTTTT.

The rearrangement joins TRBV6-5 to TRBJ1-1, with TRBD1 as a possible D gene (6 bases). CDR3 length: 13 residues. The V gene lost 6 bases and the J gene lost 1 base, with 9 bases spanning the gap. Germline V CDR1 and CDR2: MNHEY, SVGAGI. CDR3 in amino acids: CASRKGQNTEAFF. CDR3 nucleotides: TGTGCCAGCAGAAAGGGACAGAACACTGAAGCTTTCTTT.

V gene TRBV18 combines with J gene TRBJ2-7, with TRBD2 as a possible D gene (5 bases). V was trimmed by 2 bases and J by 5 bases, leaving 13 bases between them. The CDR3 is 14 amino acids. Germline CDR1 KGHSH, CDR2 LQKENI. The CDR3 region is CASSPNSGVHEQYF. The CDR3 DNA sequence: TGTGCCAGCTCACCAAATTCCGGGGTCCACGAGCAGTACTTC. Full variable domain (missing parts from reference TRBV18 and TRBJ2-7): NAGVMQNPRHLVRRRGQEARLRCSPMKGHSHVYWYRQLPEEGLKFMVYLQKENIIDESGMPKERFSAEFPKEGPSILRIQQVVRGDSAAYFCASSPNSGVHEQYFGPGTRLTVT.

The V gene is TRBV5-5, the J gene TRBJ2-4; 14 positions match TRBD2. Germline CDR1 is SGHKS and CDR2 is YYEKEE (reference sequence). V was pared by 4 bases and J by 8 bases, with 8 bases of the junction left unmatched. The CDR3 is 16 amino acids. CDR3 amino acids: CASSRLAGGLGYIQYF. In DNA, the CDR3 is TGTGCCAGCAGCCGACTAGCGGGGGGGCTGGGGTACATTCAGTACTTC.

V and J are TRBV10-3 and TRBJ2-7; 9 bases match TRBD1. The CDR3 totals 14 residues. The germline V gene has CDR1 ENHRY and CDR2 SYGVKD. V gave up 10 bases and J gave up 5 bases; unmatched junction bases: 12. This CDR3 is CASESGTGLDEQYF. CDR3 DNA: TGTGCCAGCGAATCCGGGACAGGGTTAGACGAGCAGTACTTC.

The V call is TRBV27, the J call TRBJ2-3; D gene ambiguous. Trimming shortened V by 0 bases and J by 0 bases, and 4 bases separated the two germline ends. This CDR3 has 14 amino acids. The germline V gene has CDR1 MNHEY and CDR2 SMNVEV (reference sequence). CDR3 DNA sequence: TGTGCCAGCAGTTTATCGGCCAGCACAGATACGCAGTATTTT. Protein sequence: CASSLSASTDTQYF.

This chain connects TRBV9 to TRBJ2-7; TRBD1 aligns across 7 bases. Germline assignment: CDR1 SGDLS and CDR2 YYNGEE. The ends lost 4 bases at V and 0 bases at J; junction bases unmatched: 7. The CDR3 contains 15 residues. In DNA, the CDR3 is TGTGCCAGCAGCTCTTTTGGGGACAGCTCCTACGAGCAGTACTTC. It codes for CASSSFGDSSYEQYF.

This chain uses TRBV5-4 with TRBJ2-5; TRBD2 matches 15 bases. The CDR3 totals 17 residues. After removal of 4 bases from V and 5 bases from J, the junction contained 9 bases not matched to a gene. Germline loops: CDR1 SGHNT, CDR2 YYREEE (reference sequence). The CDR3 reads CASSIGTSGGRSETQYF. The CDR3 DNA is TGTGCCAGCAGCATAGGGACTAGCGGGGGGCGGAGTGAGACCCAGTACTTC.

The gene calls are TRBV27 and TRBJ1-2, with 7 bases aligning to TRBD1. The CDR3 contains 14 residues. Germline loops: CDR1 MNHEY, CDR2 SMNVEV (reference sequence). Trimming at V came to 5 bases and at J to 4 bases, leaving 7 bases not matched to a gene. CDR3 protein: CASSGQAWSYGYTF. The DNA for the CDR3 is TGTGCCAGCAGTGGACAGGCGTGGAGCTATGGCTACACCTTC.

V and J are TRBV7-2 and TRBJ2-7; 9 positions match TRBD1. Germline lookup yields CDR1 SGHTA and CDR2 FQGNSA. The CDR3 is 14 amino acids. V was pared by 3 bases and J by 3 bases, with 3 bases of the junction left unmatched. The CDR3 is CASSLGTGFYEQYF. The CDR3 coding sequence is TGTGCCAGCAGCTTGGGGACAGGGTTCTACGAGCAGTACTTC. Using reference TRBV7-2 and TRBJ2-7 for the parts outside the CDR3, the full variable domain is GAGVSQSPSNKVTEKGKDVELRCDPISGHTALYWYRQSLGQGLEFLIYFQGNSAPDKSGLPSDRFSAERTGGSVSTLTIQRTQQEDSAVYLCASSLGTGFYEQYFGPGTRLTVT.

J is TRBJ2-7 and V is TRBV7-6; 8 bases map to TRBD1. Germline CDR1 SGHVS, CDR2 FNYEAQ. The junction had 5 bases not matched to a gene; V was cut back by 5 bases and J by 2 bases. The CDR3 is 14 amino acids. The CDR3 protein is CASSLGQGAYEQYF. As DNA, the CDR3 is TGTGCCAGCAGCCTTGGACAGGGAGCCTACGAGCAGTACTTC.

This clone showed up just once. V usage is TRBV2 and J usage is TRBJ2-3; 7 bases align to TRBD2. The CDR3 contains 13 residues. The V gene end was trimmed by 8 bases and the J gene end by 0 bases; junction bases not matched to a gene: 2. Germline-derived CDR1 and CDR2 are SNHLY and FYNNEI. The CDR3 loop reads CASLRGSTDTQYF. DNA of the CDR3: TGTGCCAGCCTGCGGGGGAGCACAGATACGCAGTATTTT.

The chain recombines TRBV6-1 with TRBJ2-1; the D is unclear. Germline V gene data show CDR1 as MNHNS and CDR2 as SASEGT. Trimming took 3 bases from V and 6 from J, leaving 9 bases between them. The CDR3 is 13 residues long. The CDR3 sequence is CASSEGRRNEQFF. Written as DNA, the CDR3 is TGTGCCAGCAGTGAGGGCCGGCGCAATGAGCAGTTCTTC.

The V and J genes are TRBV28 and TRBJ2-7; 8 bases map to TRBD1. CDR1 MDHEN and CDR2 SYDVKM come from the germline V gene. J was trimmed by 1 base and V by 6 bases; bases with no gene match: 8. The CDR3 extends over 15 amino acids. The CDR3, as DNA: TGTGCCAGCAGAGACAGGGGAGGAGGTTCCTACGAGCAGTACTTC. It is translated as CASRDRGGGSYEQYF. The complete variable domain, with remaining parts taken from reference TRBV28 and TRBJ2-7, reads DVKVTQSSRYLVKRTGEKVFLECVQDMDHENMFWYRQDPGLGLRLIYFSYDVKMKEKGDIPEGYSVSREKKERFSLILESASTNQTSMYLCASRDRGGGSYEQYFGPGTRLTVT.

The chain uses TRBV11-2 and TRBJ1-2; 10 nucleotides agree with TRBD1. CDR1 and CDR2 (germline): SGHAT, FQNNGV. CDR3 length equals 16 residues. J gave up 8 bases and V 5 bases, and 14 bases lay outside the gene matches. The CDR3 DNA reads TGTGCCAGCAGCCCTGGCGGGACAGGGGCGTGGAGGGGCTACACCTTC. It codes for CASSPGGTGAWRGYTF.

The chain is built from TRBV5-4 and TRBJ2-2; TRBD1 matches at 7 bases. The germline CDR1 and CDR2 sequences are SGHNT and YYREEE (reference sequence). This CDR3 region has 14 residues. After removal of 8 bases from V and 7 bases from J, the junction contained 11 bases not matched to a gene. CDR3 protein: CASLFDRVGGELFF. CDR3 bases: TGTGCCAGTTTATTCGACAGGGTGGGCGGGGAGCTGTTTTTT. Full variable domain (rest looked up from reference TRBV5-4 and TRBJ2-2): ETGVTQSPTHLIKTRGQQVTLRCSSQSGHNTVSWYQQALGQGPQFIFQYYREEENGRGNFPPRFSGLQFPNYSSELNVNALELDDSALYLCASLFDRVGGELFFGEGSRLTVL.

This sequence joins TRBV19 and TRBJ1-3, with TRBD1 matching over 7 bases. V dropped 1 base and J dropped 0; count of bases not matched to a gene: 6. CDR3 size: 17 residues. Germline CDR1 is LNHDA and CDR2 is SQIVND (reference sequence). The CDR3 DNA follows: TGTGCCAGTAGTATAGTCTTGGCAGGGGGCTCTGGAAACACCATATATTTT. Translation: CASSIVLAGGSGNTIYF. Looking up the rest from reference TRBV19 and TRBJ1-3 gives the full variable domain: DGGITQSPKYLFRKEGQNVTLSCEQNLNHDAMYWYRQDPGQGLRLIYYSQIVNDFQKGDIAEGYSVSREKKESFPLTVTSAQKNPTAFYLCASSIVLAGGSGNTIYFGEGSWLTVV.

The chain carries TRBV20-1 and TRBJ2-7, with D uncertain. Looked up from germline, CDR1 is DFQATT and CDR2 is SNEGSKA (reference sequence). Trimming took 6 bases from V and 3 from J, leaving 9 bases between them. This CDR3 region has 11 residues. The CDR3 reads CSARRDYEQYF. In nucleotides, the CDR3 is TGCAGTGCGAGACGAGACTACGAGCAGTACTTC.

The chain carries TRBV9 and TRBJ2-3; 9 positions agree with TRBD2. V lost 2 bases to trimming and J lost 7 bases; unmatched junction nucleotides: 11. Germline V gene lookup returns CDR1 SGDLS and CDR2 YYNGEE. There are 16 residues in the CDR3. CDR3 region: CASSVEAGGPMNTQYF. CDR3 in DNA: TGTGCCAGCAGCGTTGAGGCGGGGGGGCCTATGAATACGCAGTATTTT.

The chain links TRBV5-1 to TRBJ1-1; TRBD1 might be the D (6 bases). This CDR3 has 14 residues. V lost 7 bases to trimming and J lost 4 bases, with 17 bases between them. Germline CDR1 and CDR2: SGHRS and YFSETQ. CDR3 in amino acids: CASGGPGEGTEAFF. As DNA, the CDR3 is TGCGCCAGCGGCGGGCCAGGGGAAGGCACTGAAGCTTTCTTT.

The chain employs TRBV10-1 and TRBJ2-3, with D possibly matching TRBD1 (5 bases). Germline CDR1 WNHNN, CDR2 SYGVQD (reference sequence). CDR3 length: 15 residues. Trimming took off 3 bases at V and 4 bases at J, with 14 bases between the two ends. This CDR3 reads CASSDAGLSPDTQYF. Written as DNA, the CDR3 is TGCGCCAGCAGTGATGCAGGGCTGTCCCCAGATACGCAGTATTTT.